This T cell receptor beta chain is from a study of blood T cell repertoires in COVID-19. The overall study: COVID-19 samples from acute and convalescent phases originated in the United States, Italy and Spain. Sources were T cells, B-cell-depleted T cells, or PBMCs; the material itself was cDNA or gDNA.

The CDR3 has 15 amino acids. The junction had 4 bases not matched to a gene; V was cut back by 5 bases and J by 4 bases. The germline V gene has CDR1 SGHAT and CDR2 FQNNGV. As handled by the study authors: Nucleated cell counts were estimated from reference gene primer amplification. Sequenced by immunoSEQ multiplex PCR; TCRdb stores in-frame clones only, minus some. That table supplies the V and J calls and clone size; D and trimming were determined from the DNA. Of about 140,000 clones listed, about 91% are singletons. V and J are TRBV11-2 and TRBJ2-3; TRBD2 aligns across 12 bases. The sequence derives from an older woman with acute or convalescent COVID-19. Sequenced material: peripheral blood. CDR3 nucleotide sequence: TGTGCCAGCAGCCTCGGGACTAGCGGGTCAGATACGCAGTATTTT. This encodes CASSLGTSGSDTQYF.